This T cell receptor beta chain emerged from a study of blood T cell repertoires in COVID-19. Study as a whole: Acute and convalescent COVID-19 specimens originated in the United States, Italy and Spain.

In the study's own analysis: Amplified reference gene primers provided the basis for estimating nucleated cell counts. The table came from immunoSEQ multiplex PCR; TCRdb's copy has only in-frame clones and leaves some out. V and J calls and clone size follow that table, whereas D and trimming were derived from the DNA. The profile shows around 160,000 clones, around 85% of them singletons. Sequenced sample: peripheral blood. The TCR was taken from a man aged 55 to 69 with acute or convalescent COVID-19.

The chain's CDR3 is CASTDRGTGNTIYF. DNA for the CDR3: TGTGCCAGCACTGACAGGGGGACTGGAAACACCATATATTTT. The gene calls are TRBV28 and TRBJ1-3; 9 nucleotides agree with TRBD1. The CDR3 covers 14 residues. Germline V gene sequence: CDR1 MDHEN, CDR2 SYDVKM. Unmatched junction bases numbered 3, after V lost 7 bases and J lost 2 bases.